The 2 T cell receptor beta chains given below trace back to one sample, sequenced in a study of shared clonotypes between healthy human individuals (dated by TCRdb to the early 2020s). Library preparation used the immunoSEQ multiplex PCR assay. TCRdb re-hosts the immuneACCESS table, in-frame sequences only. Its copies lack some clones; in the studies checked, an unresolved V gene accounts for under half of them, and the cause for the rest is not known. This sample lists some 2.4 million clones; approximately 93% were detected once. The top ten constitute more than 0.35% of the sample. Sequencing was done on a sample of naive CD4+ T cells from PBMCs. Reading the label with the study, this specimen's cell subset or site is: CD45RA+ positively selected. The receptor set was obtained from a man between 18 and 35 years old in good health. Some clones in this sample may be carry-over from other donors' samples.

In the case of this clone: One end of the junction fails to match germline, which may point to a read error. V is TRBV27 and J is TRBJ2-7; D unclear. Per the germline V gene, CDR1 is MNHEY and CDR2 is SMNVEV (reference sequence). The CDR3 contains 8 residues. The CDR3 coding sequence is TGCACACGGTCCGAGCAGTACTTC. It yields the protein CTRSEQYF.

The rearrangement uses TRBV5-5 and TRBJ2-1; 9 nucleotides agree with TRBD1. The CDR3 runs to 16 residues. J gave up 1 base and V 0 bases, and 2 bases lay outside the gene matches. From germline, CDR1 is SGHKS and CDR2 YYEKEE (reference sequence). The CDR3 sequence: CASSLEGTGSYNEQFF. The CDR3 DNA is TGTGCCAGCAGCTTGGAAGGGACAGGGTCCTACAATGAGCAGTTCTTC.